This T cell receptor beta chain was recorded in a study of monozygotic twins with inflammatory bowel disease. General observations from the study: The study supported no single strong signal or clonotype linked to IBD. Differences in immunosuppressive treatment may have been a source of added variability in patient repertoires.

Germline CDR1 reads KGHDR; CDR2 reads SFDVKD. The CDR3 runs to 16 residues. Total RNA from whole blood was isolated with no T cell sorting. A note on this clonotype: The antigen is undetermined.

TCRdb re-analyzed the 5' RACE reads; it lists each CDR3 protein once, without DNA. The specimen's table records hundreds of thousands of distinct CDR3 sequences. V and J are TRBV24-1 and TRBJ2-3; the D gene TCRdb calls, TRBD1, cannot be checked with no DNA. The TCR originated in a human donor with ulcerative colitis or Crohn's disease, or a healthy co-twin of an affected twin (not recorded which). What was sequenced was blood. CDR3: CATSDLRSQGSDTQYF.